This paragraph reports one TCR beta chain. This receptor's antigen is unknown. The CDR3 sequence holds 15 residues, the cysteine and phenylalanine included. The record lacks a DNA sequence. CDR1 and CDR2 are drawn from the germline V gene (reference sequence): SEHNR, FQNEAQ. To determine HCMV serostatus, a commercial ELISA kit was used to detect HCMV-specific IgG in serum. Ficoll density gradient centrifugation was used to isolate peripheral blood mononuclear cells from blood. The data were obtained in a study of T cells expressing NK-cell markers (dated by TCRdb to 2018 to 2020). Turning to the overall study: TCR beta-chain repertoires were profiled in sorted CD3+CD56+NKG2C+, CD3+CD56+NKG2C- and CD3+CD56-NKG2C+ T-cell subsets from about 8 donors. Seven of the eight sequenced donors were HCMV-seropositive and one was HCMV-seronegative. The study sequenced eight donors, all healthy volunteers chosen at random: three men and five women. Libraries were sequenced as 2 x 150 bp reads on Illumina HiSeq 2000/2500, MiSeq or NextSeq.

Overall study outcomes, separate from this receptor: Those dominant clonotypes were again the most abundant among CD3+CD56-NKG2C+ cells in a handful of donors, at roughly 28.3-60.1%. In several donors, the dominant CD3+CD56+NKG2C+ clonotypes were found to rank among the top 10 CD8+ clonotypes and to make up about 1.0-7.0% of CD8+ T cells. Whether the expanded NKG2C-expressing T cell clones were specific for HCMV antigens remained unclear.

TCRdb records Illumina HiSeq 2000 as the sequencer. 5'RACE template switching, by which a universal primer site and unique molecular identifiers were added, was used to make TCR beta cDNA libraries. cDNA synthesis was primed from the TCR beta constant segment and was followed by two successive PCR amplification steps. The authors processed their data as follows. Reads were demultiplexed and grouped by UMI with MIGEC, and clonotypes were assembled and quantified with MiTCR. To exclude erroneous sequences, only TCR cDNA sequences supported by at least two reads were retained. Downstream repertoire analysis used the tcR package, and clonotypes were matched across fractions by CDR3 nucleotide sequence plus V segment. VDJmatch was used to annotate antigen specificity against VDJdb, with one amino acid substitution in CDR3 allowed. The reads underwent TCRdb reprocessing, giving one record for each CDR3 protein sequence and no DNA. Here the V and J calls rest on TCRdb's processing, not on the authors' analysis. This sample's table has entries for about 540,000 distinct CDR3 sequences. 3.5% to 4.5% of the sample belongs to the ten largest clones.

The chain is assembled from TRBV7-9 and TRBJ2-7; TCRdb's D call, TRBD1, is unchecked because there is no DNA. The sample comprised blood T cells: a sorted CD56 or NKG2C T cell subset, CD4+ or CD8+ T cells, or bulk PBMC T cells (not recorded which). This clonotype was sampled from a man between 18 and 35 years old in good health. Donor details come from another sample of the same person, matched by shared clones. For the CDR3, the sequence is CASSFQAGRGSEQYF.